These 27 T cell receptor beta chains were all obtained from the same sample, sequenced in a study of radiotherapy plus CTLA-4 blockade in lung cancer. Repertoires were generated with immunoSEQ multiplex PCR, while TCRdb's copy carries only in-frame clones and drops some. Here the sample spans roughly 120,000 clones, roughly 80% being singletons. The specimen comprised peripheral blood, sampled from a patient treated with radiotherapy plus ipilimumab. The receptors were sampled from a human donor with non-small cell lung cancer who had a partial response to radiotherapy plus ipilimumab.

The chain is built from TRBV5-1 and TRBJ2-2; D gene unclear. The CDR3 covers 15 residues. Germline loops: CDR1 SGHRS, CDR2 YFSETQ. The germline V and J ends were trimmed by 0 bases and 0 bases, with 6 bases remaining between them. CDR3: CASSLVQTNTGELFF. The CDR3 DNA sequence: TGCGCCAGCAGCTTGGTTCAGACGAACACCGGGGAGCTGTTTTTT.

The chain carries TRBV9 and TRBJ1-1; no clear D gene. The CDR3 has 16 amino acids. Trimming pared 1 base from V and 2 bases from J, leaving 15 bases between. Germline CDR1 reads SGDLS; CDR2 reads YYNGEE. CDR3 DNA sequence: TGTGCCAGCAGCGTATCCCCTCGTACGGTCAACACTGAAGCTTTCTTT. As protein: CASSVSPRTVNTEAFF.

J is TRBJ1-2 and V is TRBV28, with D possibly TRBD1 on 5 matching bases. Trimming stripped 5 bases from V and 7 bases from J, with 14 bases between. CDR3 size: 13 residues. Germline lookup yields CDR1 MDHEN and CDR2 SYDVKM. This chain's CDR3 is CASSGGVVVGYTF. The CDR3 bases are TGTGCCAGCAGTGGGGGGGTTGTAGTTGGCTACACCTTC.

This chain joins TRBV6-1 and TRBJ2-7; weak D call: TRBD1 (6 bases). The CDR3 length is 15 residues. CDR1 is MNHNS and CDR2 is SASEGT in the germline V gene. Trimming removed 5 bases at V and 3 bases at J, with 17 bases between. The CDR3 DNA follows: TGTGCCAGCAGTCTCAACCGGGACACCCTCTACGAGCAGTACGTC. It yields the protein CASSLNRDTLYEQYV.

The genes are TRBV5-6 and TRBJ1-1; 7 nucleotides match TRBD1. CDR1 is SGHDT, CDR2 YYEEEE, per germline. V was clipped by 4 bases and J by 7 bases; unmatched bases: 7. The CDR3 consists of 13 residues. The CDR3 DNA follows: TGTGCCAGCAGCCCCGACAGGGCCGGTGAAGCTTTCTTT. Residues: CASSPDRAGEAFF.

V gene TRBV15 combines with J gene TRBJ1-2; D possibly corresponds to TRBD1 (6 bases). This CDR3 has 15 residues. Germline CDR1 reads LNHNV; CDR2 reads YYDKDF (reference sequence). The V end was cut by 1 base, the J end by 4 bases, with 13 bases between. In DNA form, the CDR3 reads TGTGCCACCAGCAGAGCAGAGACAGGCGTCTATGGCTACACCTTC. As protein: CATSRAETGVYGYTF.

This clone was recorded once. The chain recombines TRBV6-1 with TRBJ2-1; 10 bases line up with TRBD2. CDR3 length: 17 amino acids. CDR1 is MNHNS, CDR2 SASEGT, per germline. J was trimmed by 4 bases and V by 0 bases; bases with no gene match: 6. CDR3: CASSEALAGVSYNEQFF. DNA of the CDR3: TGTGCCAGCAGTGAAGCGCTAGCGGGAGTCTCGTACAATGAGCAGTTCTTC.

The CDR3 protein is CASSGELRDNQPQHF. The CDR3 DNA is TGTGCCAGCAGCGGGGAATTAAGGGACAATCAGCCCCAGCATTTT. The chain is built from TRBV28 and TRBJ1-5, with no clear D. Trimming shortened V by 6 bases and J by 3 bases, and 15 bases separated the two germline ends. Germline CDR1 is MDHEN and CDR2 is SYDVKM. This CDR3 is built from 15 residues.

The chain couples TRBV10-3 to TRBJ2-2; D possibly corresponds to TRBD2 (5 bases). The CDR3 is made up of 17 amino acids. Germline CDR1 ENHRY, CDR2 SYGVKD. Trimming removed 0 bases from V and 0 bases from J, with 11 bases in between. The CDR3 DNA reads TGTGCCATCAGTGAGTCGGGGTCGGGGACGAACACCGGGGAGCTGTTTTTT. As protein: CAISESGSGTNTGELFF.

This clone was seen a few times. This sequence joins TRBV19 and TRBJ1-2; possibly TRBD1 for D (6 bases). Trimming cost V 7 bases and J 4 bases, with 16 bases left between them. The CDR3 is made up of 14 amino acids. CDR1 and CDR2 from the germline V gene are LNHDA and SQIVND (reference sequence). Here the CDR3 DNA reads TGTGCCAGTACCACTCCGGGACAAAGCTATGGCTACACCTTC. The encoded protein is CASTTPGQSYGYTF.

The chain combines TRBV18 with TRBJ2-3; 9 bases are a match to TRBD2. The CDR3 spans 16 residues. Germline V CDR1 and CDR2: KGHSH, LQKENI. J lost 1 base, V lost 3 bases, and 5 bases had no gene match. This chain's CDR3 is CASSPRLAEGTDTQYF. The CDR3, as DNA: TGTGCCAGCTCACCCAGACTAGCGGAGGGCACAGATACGCAGTATTTT.

The CDR3 region is CASSLVGTGEQYF. CDR3 DNA sequence: TGTGCCAGCAGCTTAGTGGGGACAGGCGAGCAGTACTTC. The V call is TRBV7-6, the J call TRBJ2-7, with TRBD1 matching over 8 bases. This CDR3 spans 13 amino acids. Germline V gene sequence: CDR1 SGHVS, CDR2 FNYEAQ. Trimming cost V 1 base and J 6 bases; bases outside gene matches: 2.

The genes are TRBV19 and TRBJ1-4; D uncertain. The V and J ends lost 5 bases and 8 bases respectively, with 18 bases between them. CDR1 is LNHDA, CDR2 SQIVND, per germline (reference sequence). The CDR3 is made up of 15 amino acids. CDR3 protein: CASSPWTQSREKLFF. As DNA, the CDR3 is TGTGCCAGTAGTCCCTGGACTCAATCCCGCGAAAAACTGTTTTTT.

This sequence joins TRBV9 and TRBJ2-7, with TRBD1 identical over 9 bases. The CDR3 spans 15 residues. Germline V lookup: CDR1 SGDLS, CDR2 YYNGEE. J lost 4 bases, V lost 3 bases, and 8 bases had no gene match. Here the CDR3 reads CASSARGTGSYEQYF. The CDR3 DNA follows: TGTGCCAGCAGCGCCCGTGGGACAGGGTCTTACGAGCAGTACTTC.

This chain links TRBV5-6 with TRBJ1-1, with TRBD1 matching 7 bases. This CDR3 has 17 residues. Trimming took 1 base from V and 0 from J; bases not matched to a gene: 9. CDR1 and CDR2 (germline): SGHDT, YYEEEE. CDR3 nucleotide sequence: TGTGCCAGCAGCTTGCCCGCGACAGGGATTATGAACACTGAAGCTTTCTTT. The encoded protein is CASSLPATGIMNTEAFF.

The CDR3 coding sequence is TGCGCCAGCAGCCAAGATCTGGCAGGAAAAGGAAGCACTGAAGCTTTCTTT. It codes for CASSQDLAGKGSTEAFF. This chain uses TRBV4-1 with TRBJ1-1; D remains unclear. CDR1 is MGHRA, CDR2 YSYEKL, per germline. The CDR3 loop spans 17 amino acids. Trimming took off 0 bases at V and 4 bases at J, with 18 bases between the two ends.

The V call is TRBV5-1, the J call TRBJ2-1, with 8 nucleotides matching TRBD1. The CDR3 has 16 amino acids. V gave up 2 bases and J gave up 4 bases; unmatched junction bases: 8. Germline V gene lookup returns CDR1 SGHRS and CDR2 YFSETQ. DNA of the CDR3: TGCGCCAGCAGCTTCGGAACAGGGGGAAGGTACAATGAGCAGTTCTTC. Its translation is CASSFGTGGRYNEQFF.

CDR3 sequence (DNA): TGCAGCGTCCAGTCCAGCGGGACAGGGGGCCAGGAGACCCAGTACTTC. It encodes CSVQSSGTGGQETQYF. This chain joins TRBV29-1 and TRBJ2-5, with TRBD1 identical over 12 bases. Looked up from germline, CDR1 is SQVTM and CDR2 is ANQGSEA. This CDR3 spans 16 amino acids. Losses at the gene ends were 6 bases for V and 5 bases for J; bases not matched to a gene: 13.

The chain has TRBV4-1 and TRBJ2-5; 10 bases match TRBD2. The CDR3 is 16 amino acids. With 7 bases clipped from V and 1 base from J, the junction kept 9 bases outside the gene matches. The V gene's germline CDR1 is MGHRA and CDR2 YSYEKL. CDR3 nucleotide sequence: TGCGCCAGCACCCCAAGTGGACTAGCGGTCCAAGAGACCCAGTACTTC. It translates to CASTPSGLAVQETQYF.

The rearrangement uses TRBV19 and TRBJ2-7; 10 bases map to TRBD2. CDR1 and CDR2 from the germline V gene are LNHDA and SQIVND (reference sequence). V dropped 5 bases and J dropped 1; count of bases not matched to a gene: 5. CDR3 size: 15 residues. Here the CDR3 reads CASSLLAGPSYEQYF. CDR3 sequence (DNA): TGTGCCAGTAGTCTACTAGCGGGACCTTCCTACGAGCAGTACTTC.

In its sample, this clone was seen once. The chain recombines TRBV6-1 with TRBJ2-5; 8 nucleotides agree with TRBD1. This CDR3 is 13 amino acids long. Per germline, CDR1 MNHNS and CDR2 SASEGT. The trim removed 6 bases at V and 5 bases at J, leaving 5 bases unmatched. For the CDR3, the DNA is TGTGCCAGCAGACAGGGGGACGGGGAGACCCAGTACTTC. Residues: CASRQGDGETQYF.

CDR3 coding DNA: TGTGCCAGCAGCTGGGGAAGGGCGGGAGACGAGCAGTACTTC. Its protein product is CASSWGRAGDEQYF. This chain connects TRBV5-4 to TRBJ2-7, with 7 positions matching TRBD2. J was trimmed by 5 bases and V by 3 bases; bases with no gene match: 8. The CDR3 is 14 amino acids. Germline-derived CDR1 and CDR2 are SGHNT and YYREEE (reference sequence).

This clone showed up just a few times. This chain joins TRBV28 and TRBJ1-2; a possible D gene is TRBD1 (5 bases). Germline-derived CDR1 and CDR2 are MDHEN and SYDVKM. Trimming pared 6 bases from V and 8 bases from J, leaving 22 bases between. This CDR3 spans 15 amino acids. For the CDR3, the DNA is TGTGCCAGCAGCTCTCCTCCCGGGACTAGGTCGGGCTACACCTTC. This encodes CASSSPPGTRSGYTF.

J is TRBJ1-4 and V is TRBV2; D is possibly TRBD1 (6 bases). The CDR3 is 15 amino acids. CDR1 and CDR2 from the germline V gene are SNHLY and FYNNEI. Trimming removed 6 bases from V and 5 bases from J, with 16 bases in between. Here the CDR3 reads CASRNPGHGNEKLFF. In nucleotides, the CDR3 is TGTGCCAGCAGAAACCCGGGACATGGGAATGAAAAACTGTTTTTT.

This chain links TRBV4-2 with TRBJ1-2; 8 bases are a match to TRBD1. Per germline, CDR1 LGHNA and CDR2 YNFKEQ. J lost 5 bases, V lost 5 bases, and 7 bases had no gene match. This CDR3 spans 14 amino acids. The chain's CDR3 is CASSFPGGIYGYTF. The DNA for the CDR3 is TGTGCCAGCAGCTTCCCAGGGGGCATATATGGCTACACCTTC.

The rearrangement links TRBV7-9 to TRBJ1-2; D is possibly TRBD1 (5 bases). Germline V gene sequence: CDR1 SEHNR, CDR2 FQNEAQ (reference sequence). This CDR3 is built from 16 residues. Trimming stripped 3 bases from V and 2 bases from J, with 16 bases between. CDR3 nucleotides: TGTGCCAGCAGCTTCGAAACCGGGACTGGAAACTATGGCTACACCTTC. Protein sequence: CASSFETGTGNYGYTF.

This chain uses TRBV5-1 with TRBJ2-7; 8 bases fit TRBD1. CDR3 size: 15 residues. The J segment lost 3 bases and the V segment lost 4 bases, leaving 9 bases of the junction unmatched. The germline CDR1 and CDR2 sequences are SGHRS and YFSETQ. CDR3 sequence (DNA): TGCGCCAGCAGCCCCCCAGGGGGCGCGGACTACGAGCAGTACTTC. Translation: CASSPPGGADYEQYF. Using reference TRBV5-1 and TRBJ2-7 for the parts outside the CDR3, the full variable domain is KAGVTQTPRYLIKTRGQQVTLSCSPISGHRSVSWYQQTPGQGLQFLFEYFSETQRNKGNFPGRFSGRQFSNSRSEMNVSTLELGDSALYLCASSPPGGADYEQYFGPGTRLTVT.